This T cell receptor beta chain was recorded in a study of blood T cell repertoires in COVID-19. Study-wide context: Spain, Italy and the United States supplied samples that represented acute and convalescent COVID-19. The analysed material was cDNA or gDNA that came from T cells, B-cell-depleted T cells, or PBMCs.

In the authors' methods: Researchers report that nucleated cell counts were estimated from reference gene primer amplification. The method was immunoSEQ multiplex PCR; TCRdb's version includes in-frame clones alone and lacks a portion of them. That table furnishes V, J and clone size, whereas the DNA furnished D and trimming. This sample yields approximately 100,000 clones, of which 75% to 85% are seen a single time; approximately 7.9% belongs to the top ten. The sample consisted of peripheral blood. This TCR was recovered from a woman older than 75 with active or convalescent COVID-19.

CDR3 nucleotides: TGTGCCAGCAGTTTAAATGGGATAGGGGGATGGCAGACCCAGTACTTC. Its translation: CASSLNGIGGWQTQYF. V usage is TRBV27 and J usage is TRBJ2-5, with D maybe TRBD1 (6 bases). CDR1 MNHEY and CDR2 SMNVEV come from the germline V gene (reference sequence). V was cut by 2 bases and J by 6 bases, with 19 bases left in between. This CDR3 is 16 amino acids long.